One TCR beta chain is described in this entry. There is no known antigen for this receptor. Base-call qualities are not available, and no considerably larger clone is one nucleotide away. TCRbeta CDR3 regions were amplified from genomic DNA by means of the immunoSEQ Assay, a bias-controlled multiplex PCR. The source study handled its data this way. The number of nucleated cells in each sample was estimated from the amplification of reference gene primers within the assay. To quantify the absolute abundance of each unique TCRbeta CDR3 rearrangement, sequence reads were collapsed and filtered. Productive Simpson clonality was computed per sample as the square root of Simpson's diversity index over productive rearrangements. Sourced from immuneACCESS, this table was stored by TCRdb with only in-frame sequences that have V and J called. A share of the clones is absent; for the studies checked, an unresolved V gene accounts for under half, and the remainder has no known explanation. Clonal size and the V and J genes are those of that table, whereas D and trimming came from the DNA. The sample table holds 270,000 or so clones, of which 80% to 85% were seen once. The top ten hold about 3.4% of the sample.

Enrolling through a virtual design, the prospective study's participants ranged in age from roughly 18 to 90 years and lived across around 25 United States geographic areas. To assign participants to cohorts, the prospective study relied on clinical history that participants themselves reported in a screening survey and a study questionnaire. ImmuneRACE Cohort 3 recovered participants were defined by two consecutive negative NP/OP PCR tests, healthcare professional clearance, or symptom resolution. Each participant in the prospective study had whole blood, serum and a nasopharyngeal or oropharyngeal swab collected by mobile phlebotomists. Over a roughly 2-month period, participants in the prospective study had the option of providing additional blood draws and questionnaires. Before DNA extraction, blood samples from the prospective study were shipped at room temperature or frozen. Based on the germline V gene, the CDR1 and CDR2 sequences are KGHSH and LQKENI. V is cut by 2 bases and J by 0 bases, and the space between the germline ends is 11 bases. From its cysteine to its phenylalanine, the CDR3 spans 16 amino acids. CDR3 DNA only is kept here, 48 bases in frame from base 1.

This sample is part of a study of blood T cell repertoires in COVID-19 (dated by TCRdb to 2020 to 2022). A note on the overall study: Samples covering the acute and convalescent phases of COVID-19 were provided by collaborators in the United States, Italy and Spain. The prospective study material was composed of cDNA or gDNA derived from T cells, B-cell-depleted T cells, or PBMCs. Deeply sampled blood TCRbeta repertoires from subjects exposed to, actively infected with, or recovered from COVID-19 were included in the dataset. The repertoires were released in a freely available public database meant as a resource for research on the immune response to SARS-CoV-2. Samples came from the ongoing ImmuneRACE study (first 160 participants) plus 1,254 subjects from 6 global collaborators. Sample metadata almost always included a de-identified subject ID, COVID-19 status, age in years and sex. Where available, HLA class I and class II types were obtained from metadata supplied by the sample provider rather than from assay-based typing. What the study reported, not specific to this receptor: The amount of clinical and demographic metadata varied by source and participant and was provided uncurated.

The chain was built from TRBV18 and TRBJ1-3; confidence is insufficient to name the D gene. The TCR comes from a man aged 50 or older who had recovered from COVID-19. Sequenced input: PBMCs or T cells enriched from blood (not recorded which). The CDR3 corresponds to CASSPGLSSSGNTIYF. The DNA sequence is given as TGTGCCAGCTCACCAGGACTTTCAAGCTCTGGAAACACCATATATTTT.